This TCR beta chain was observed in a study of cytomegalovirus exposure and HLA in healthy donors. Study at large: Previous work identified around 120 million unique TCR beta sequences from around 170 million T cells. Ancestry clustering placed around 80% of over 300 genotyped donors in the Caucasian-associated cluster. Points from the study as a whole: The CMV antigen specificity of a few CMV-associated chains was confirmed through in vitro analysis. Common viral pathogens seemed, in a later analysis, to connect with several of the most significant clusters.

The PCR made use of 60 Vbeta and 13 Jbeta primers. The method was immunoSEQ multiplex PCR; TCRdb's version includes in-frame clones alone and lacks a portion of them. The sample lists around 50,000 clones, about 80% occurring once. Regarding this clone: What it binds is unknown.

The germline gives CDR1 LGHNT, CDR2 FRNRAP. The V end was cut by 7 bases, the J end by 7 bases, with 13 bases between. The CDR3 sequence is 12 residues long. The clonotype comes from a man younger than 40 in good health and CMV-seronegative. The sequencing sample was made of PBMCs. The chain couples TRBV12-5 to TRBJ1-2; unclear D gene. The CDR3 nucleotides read TGTGCTAGTGAGGGAGATGTTGGTGGCTACACCTTC. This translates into CASEGDVGGYTF.